The next 32 T cell receptor beta chains were all read from a single sample in a study of blood T cell repertoires in COVID-19. The repertoire was sequenced with immunoSEQ multiplex PCR; TCRdb's copy has only in-frame clones and lacks some. The sample contains some 200,000 clones, about 93% of which appear only once. The sequencing sample was made of peripheral blood. These receptors were taken from a man in his fifties or sixties with acute or convalescent COVID-19.

The CDR3 DNA reads TGTGCCTGGAGTGTTGACAGGTACACCTATGGCTACACCTTC. It yields the protein CAWSVDRYTYGYTF. The chain uses TRBV30 and TRBJ1-2, with a possible D match to TRBD1 (6 bases). The V gene lost 0 bases and the J gene lost 4 bases, with 12 bases spanning the gap. The germline CDR1 and CDR2 sequences are GTSNPN and SVGIG (reference sequence). This CDR3 contains 14 residues.

This clone has a handful of counts. The rearrangement uses TRBV6-1 and TRBJ1-6, with 8 bases aligning to TRBD1. Germline lookup yields CDR1 MNHNS and CDR2 SASEGT. V was pared by 3 bases and J by 9 bases, with 4 bases of the junction left unmatched. The CDR3 contains 14 residues. CDR3 in amino acids: CASSDQGAASPLHF. Here the CDR3 DNA reads TGTGCCAGCAGTGACCAGGGGGCGGCTTCACCCCTCCACTTT.

The V and J genes are TRBV5-6 and TRBJ2-2, with 7 bases lining up with TRBD1. This CDR3 has 16 amino acids. Germline CDR1 reads SGHDT; CDR2 reads YYEEEE. V shed 4 bases, J shed 1 base, and the junction held 7 bases outside the gene matches. The CDR3 DNA reads TGTGCCAGCAGCCTCCGGGACAGTGGGAACACCGGGGAGCTGTTTTTT. Protein sequence: CASSLRDSGNTGELFF.

The chain recombines TRBV2 with TRBJ1-1; 7 nucleotides line up with TRBD1. The CDR3 loop spans 15 amino acids. After removal of 10 bases from V and 0 bases from J, the junction contained 11 bases not matched to a gene. The germline V gene has CDR1 SNHLY and CDR2 FYNNEI. The CDR3 loop is CANRRDRNMNTEAFF. CDR3 in DNA: TGTGCCAACAGAAGGGACAGAAACATGAACACTGAAGCTTTCTTT.

The V call is TRBV5-6, the J call TRBJ2-7; tentative D call: TRBD2 (5 bases). This CDR3 spans 13 amino acids. CDR1 is SGHDT, CDR2 YYEEEE, per germline. Trimming removed 4 bases from V and 2 bases from J, with 10 bases in between. CDR3 DNA sequence: TGTGCCAGCAGCCCCGGGGAGACCTACGAGCAGTACTTC. The encoded protein is CASSPGETYEQYF.

V usage is TRBV7-9 and J usage is TRBJ2-3; 7 bases map to TRBD1. The germline CDR1 and CDR2 sequences are SEHNR and FQNEAQ (reference sequence). There are 15 residues in the CDR3. V shed 5 bases and J 3 bases; nucleotides not matched to a gene: 8. In DNA form, the CDR3 reads TGTGCCAGCAGCCTACAGGGGTGGGGAACAGATACGCAGTATTTT. Protein product: CASSLQGWGTDTQYF.

The CDR3 reads CSVERDSGHQETQYF. The CDR3 DNA is TGCAGCGTTGAAAGGGACAGCGGGCATCAAGAGACCCAGTACTTC. This chain connects TRBV29-1 to TRBJ2-5, with D perhaps TRBD1 (7 bases). Germline CDR1 SQVTM, CDR2 ANQGSEA. V lost 2 bases, J lost 2 bases, and 15 bases lay in between. This CDR3 contains 15 residues.

The rearrangement links TRBV6-1 to TRBJ1-2; weak D call: TRBD1 (6 bases). From germline, CDR1 is MNHNS and CDR2 SASEGT. Trimming took off 3 bases at V and 0 bases at J, with 14 bases between the two ends. This CDR3 spans 16 amino acids. The CDR3 sequence is CASSDRGRGANYGYTF. The CDR3 bases are TGTGCCAGCAGTGATCGAGGGAGGGGGGCTAACTATGGCTACACCTTC.

This clone was counted between two and nine times. This chain uses TRBV7-2 with TRBJ1-5; D is uncertain. CDR1 is SGHTA and CDR2 is FQGNSA in the germline V gene. Deletions cut 3 bases from V and 5 bases from J, with 11 bases between. This CDR3 has 14 residues. The CDR3 DNA follows: TGTGCCAGCAGCTTGGTATTCGGAGATCAGCCCCAGCATTTT. This encodes CASSLVFGDQPQHF.

The gene calls are TRBV27 and TRBJ2-3; a possible D gene is TRBD1 (6 bases). The CDR3 length is 14 residues. V was cut by 10 bases and J by 2 bases, with 16 bases left in between. CDR1 MNHEY and CDR2 SMNVEV come from the germline V gene (reference sequence). DNA of the CDR3: TGTGCCACAAACGGTCCAGGGGCCACAGATACGCAGTATTTT. The encoded protein is CATNGPGATDTQYF.

The chain uses TRBV3-1 (or the pseudogene TRBV3-2) and TRBJ2-7; 11 bases fit TRBD2. This CDR3 has 18 amino acids. The V segment lost 1 base and the J segment 0 bases; nucleotides outside the gene matches: 8. Germline values: CDR1 LGHDT, CDR2 YNNKEL (reference sequence). CDR3 residues: CASSQGPSGRTSSYEQYF. The CDR3 nucleotides read TGTGCCAGCAGCCAAGGTCCTAGCGGGAGGACTAGCTCCTACGAGCAGTACTTC.

The rearrangement links TRBV7-2 to TRBJ2-5, with 8 nucleotides matching TRBD2. CDR1 SGHTA and CDR2 FQGNSA come from the germline V gene. The CDR3 is 17 residues long. Trimming took 2 bases from V and 0 from J; bases not matched to a gene: 8. CDR3 in amino acids: CASSLLGTSGNQETQYF. CDR3 sequence (DNA): TGTGCCAGCAGCTTACTCGGTACTAGCGGAAACCAAGAGACCCAGTACTTC.

CDR3 DNA: TGTGCCAGCAGTCCCGACAGGAACTACGAGCAGTACGTC. It specifies CASSPDRNYEQYV. The gene calls are TRBV6-2 or TRBV6-3 and TRBJ2-7, with D possibly being TRBD1 (6 bases). CDR1 and CDR2 (germline): MNHEY, SVGEGT. This CDR3 is 13 amino acids long. The V gene lost 5 bases and the J gene lost 3 bases, with 11 bases spanning the gap.

V is TRBV30 and J is TRBJ2-2; 10 positions match TRBD1. The CDR3 consists of 17 residues. Germline V gene sequence: CDR1 GTSNPN, CDR2 SVGIG (reference sequence). V lost 7 bases and J lost 0; bases outside the gene matches: 11. The CDR3 loop reads CALRSRGTGANTGELFF. CDR3 coding DNA: TGTGCCTTGAGATCCCGAGGGACAGGGGCGAACACCGGGGAGCTGTTTTTT.

The V gene is TRBV18, the J gene TRBJ2-4, with no clear D. Germline CDR1 reads KGHSH; CDR2 reads LQKENI. This CDR3 is built from 12 residues. Deletions cut 3 bases from V and 5 bases from J, with 5 bases between. The DNA for the CDR3 is TGTGCCAGCTCACCTGGAGAAAACATTCAGTACTTC. It specifies CASSPGENIQYF.

J is TRBJ1-3 and V is TRBV6-5, with 7 bases lining up with TRBD1. Germline assignment: CDR1 MNHEY and CDR2 SVGAGI. The CDR3 is 13 residues long. J was trimmed by 3 bases and V by 10 bases; bases with no gene match: 6. The CDR3 sequence: CATSRDSGNTIYF. CDR3 in DNA: TGTGCCACCTCTCGGGACAGTGGAAACACCATATATTTT.

A single count supports this clone. The chain carries TRBV20-1 and TRBJ2-1; D is perhaps TRBD2 (6 bases). V lost 7 bases to trimming and J lost 6 bases, with 10 bases between them. The CDR3 contains 11 residues. Germline CDR1 reads DFQATT; CDR2 reads SNEGSKA (reference sequence). The CDR3 DNA is TGCAGTGTTAGGGGAGGCAATGAGCAGTTCTTC. It codes for CSVRGGNEQFF.

The V and J genes are TRBV27 and TRBJ1-5; D remains ambiguous. Germline V lookup: CDR1 MNHEY, CDR2 SMNVEV (reference sequence). Trimming left V 4 bases short and J 0 bases short, with 10 bases between. The CDR3 is 15 amino acids. The CDR3 spells CASSSGRDSNQPQHF. CDR3 DNA: TGTGCCAGCAGTTCTGGACGGGATAGCAATCAGCCCCAGCATTTT.

The chain joins TRBV30 to TRBJ2-2; 12 bases match TRBD2. Germline CDR1 reads GTSNPN; CDR2 reads SVGIG (reference sequence). V was pared by 7 bases and J by 7 bases, with 10 bases of the junction left unmatched. There are 15 residues in the CDR3. The DNA of the CDR3 is TGTGCCTCCGGACTAGCGGGGACCACTGTCGGGGAGCTGTTTTTT. This sequence encodes CASGLAGTTVGELFF.

This chain connects TRBV27 to TRBJ1-6; no clear D. The CDR3 covers 15 residues. Trimming stripped 5 bases from V and 0 bases from J, with 8 bases between. CDR1 is MNHEY and CDR2 is SMNVEV in the germline V gene (reference sequence). The CDR3 region has the DNA TGTGCCAGCAGTGTCGCGAGCTCCTATAATTCACCCCTCCACTTT. Translating gives CASSVASSYNSPLHF.

The rearrangement links TRBV5-1 to TRBJ1-4, with TRBD1 matching 7 bases. V lost 0 bases to trimming and J lost 8 bases; unmatched junction nucleotides: 10. This CDR3 has 16 residues. Germline values: CDR1 SGHRS, CDR2 YFSETQ. The CDR3: CASSLGQGPVGEKLFF. The CDR3 nucleotides read TGCGCCAGCAGCTTGGGACAGGGACCAGTAGGCGAAAAACTGTTTTTT.

The J gene is TRBJ1-4, the V gene TRBV4-2; D is undetermined. CDR3 length equals 15 residues. Trimming removed 0 bases at V and 4 bases at J, with 9 bases between. Per germline, CDR1 LGHNA and CDR2 YNFKEQ. The CDR3 here is CASSQDRQINEKLFF. In DNA form, the CDR3 reads TGTGCCAGCAGCCAAGATCGCCAGATTAATGAAAAACTGTTTTTT.

V is TRBV5-1 and J is TRBJ2-3; 8 nucleotides agree with TRBD2. The V gene's germline CDR1 is SGHRS and CDR2 YFSETQ. Germline trimming cut 4 bases from V and 1 base from J; bases unmatched to any gene: 8. The CDR3 runs 16 residues. The CDR3: CASSTRGGRRTDTQYF. The CDR3 bases are TGCGCCAGCAGCACTCGCGGGGGGCGGCGCACAGATACGCAGTATTTT.

This CDR3 is CATSVGTDTQYF. CDR3 DNA sequence: TGTGCCACCAGTGTCGGCACAGATACGCAGTATTTT. J is TRBJ2-3 and V is TRBV24-1; D is unresolved. The ends were cut back, 5 bases at V and 1 base at J, with 3 bases in the middle. There are 12 residues in the CDR3. Germline CDR1 KGHDR, CDR2 SFDVKD.

The gene calls are TRBV6-5 and TRBJ1-5; no firm D call. Trimming left V 6 bases short and J 5 bases short, with 8 bases between. Germline CDR1 is MNHEY and CDR2 is SVGAGI. The CDR3 contains 12 residues. The CDR3 DNA sequence: TGTGCCAGCAGGGGCAGTTATCAGCCCCAGCATTTT. Translating it yields CASRGSYQPQHF.

The rearrangement joins TRBV6-5 to TRBJ1-2; possibly TRBD1 for D (5 bases). Germline loops: CDR1 MNHEY, CDR2 SVGAGI. The germline V and J ends were trimmed by 6 bases and 3 bases, with 14 bases remaining between them. The CDR3 extends over 14 amino acids. The CDR3 DNA is TGTGCCAGCAGACCCGGGACTCTCTACTATGGCTACACCTTC. It translates to CASRPGTLYYGYTF.

The CDR3, as DNA: TGTGCCACCCTCGCCCGGGCCAGGGAGAACACTGAAGCTTTCTTT. It codes for CATLARARENTEAFF. The J gene is TRBJ1-1, the V gene TRBV10-3; the D gene is possibly TRBD1 (5 bases). The V gene's germline CDR1 is ENHRY and CDR2 SYGVKD. The CDR3 runs to 15 residues. V gave up 10 bases and J gave up 1 base, with 19 bases separating them.

This chain links TRBV11-2 with TRBJ1-1; D unclear. The germline CDR1 and CDR2 sequences are SGHAT and FQNNGV. This CDR3 is 16 amino acids long. Deletions cut 0 bases from V and 4 bases from J, with 15 bases between. This chain's CDR3 is CASSLDWVGSGTEAFF. The CDR3 DNA is TGTGCCAGCAGCTTAGATTGGGTTGGTAGCGGCACTGAAGCTTTCTTT.

J is TRBJ1-1 and V is TRBV5-8, with unresolved D. CDR3 length equals 13 residues. The V end lost 0 bases, the J end lost 3 bases, and 6 bases lay between the germline ends. Germline lookup yields CDR1 SGHTS and CDR2 YDEGEE. CDR3: CASSLERDTEAFF. DNA of the CDR3: TGTGCCAGCAGCTTGGAGAGGGACACTGAAGCTTTCTTT.

V gene TRBV30 combines with J gene TRBJ2-5; D unclear. The CDR3 is 13 amino acids. Germline loops: CDR1 GTSNPN, CDR2 SVGIG (reference sequence). V was clipped by 2 bases and J by 7 bases, with 14 bases between them. This chain's CDR3 is CAWSLNSPGTQYF. CDR3 bases: TGTGCCTGGAGTCTTAACTCCCCGGGGACCCAGTACTTC.

This clone came up a few times. The chain uses TRBV18 and TRBJ1-1; 8 bases fit TRBD1. The CDR3 has 14 residues. The V and J ends lost 6 bases and 5 bases, in that order; junction bases with no gene match: 8. Looked up from germline, CDR1 is KGHSH and CDR2 is LQKENI. The CDR3 DNA is TGTGCCAGCTCCCCGGGACAGGCGAGGACTGAAGCTTTCTTT. Its protein product is CASSPGQARTEAFF.

The chain combines TRBV3-1 (or the pseudogene TRBV3-2) with TRBJ1-3; TRBD1 is a possible D gene (6 bases). V was pared by 3 bases and J by 2 bases, with 8 bases between. Germline CDR1 and CDR2: LGHDT and YNNKEL (reference sequence). The CDR3 is 14 residues long. The CDR3 reads CASSHQGTGNTIYF. The CDR3 coding sequence is TGTGCCAGCAGCCACCAGGGGACTGGAAACACCATATATTTT.